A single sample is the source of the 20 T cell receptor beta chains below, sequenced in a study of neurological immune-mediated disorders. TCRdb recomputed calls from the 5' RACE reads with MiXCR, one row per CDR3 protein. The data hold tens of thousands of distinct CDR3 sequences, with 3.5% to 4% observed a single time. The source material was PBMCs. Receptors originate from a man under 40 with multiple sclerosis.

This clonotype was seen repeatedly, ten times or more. Written as DNA, the CDR3 is TGTGCCAGCTCACCAGACGCCTCCTCTGGAAACACCATATATTTT. It specifies CASSPDASSGNTIYF. The chain has TRBV18 and TRBJ1-3; D gene unclear. V was shortened by 2 bases and J by 0 bases, with 8 bases between the two germline ends. Germline CDR1 is KGHSH and CDR2 is LQKENI. The CDR3 covers 15 residues.

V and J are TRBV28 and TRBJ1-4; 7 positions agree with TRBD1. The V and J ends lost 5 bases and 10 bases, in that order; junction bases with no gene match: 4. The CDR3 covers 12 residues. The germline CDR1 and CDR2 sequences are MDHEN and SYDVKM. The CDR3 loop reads CASSQPGGKLFF. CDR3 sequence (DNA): TGTGCCAGCAGTCAACCAGGGGGAAAACTGTTTTTT. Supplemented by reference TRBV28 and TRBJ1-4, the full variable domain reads DVKVTQSSRYLVKRTGEKVFLECVQDMDHENMFWYRQDPGLGLRLIYFSYDVKMKEKGDIPEGYSVSREKKERFSLILESASTNQTSMYLCASSQPGGKLFFGSGTQLSVL.

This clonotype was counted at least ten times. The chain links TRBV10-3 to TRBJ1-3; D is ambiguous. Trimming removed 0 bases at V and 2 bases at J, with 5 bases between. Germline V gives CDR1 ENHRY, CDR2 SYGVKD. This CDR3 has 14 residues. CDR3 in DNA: TGTGCCATCAGTGAGTCAGGGACTGGAAACACCATATATTTT. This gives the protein CAISESGTGNTIYF.

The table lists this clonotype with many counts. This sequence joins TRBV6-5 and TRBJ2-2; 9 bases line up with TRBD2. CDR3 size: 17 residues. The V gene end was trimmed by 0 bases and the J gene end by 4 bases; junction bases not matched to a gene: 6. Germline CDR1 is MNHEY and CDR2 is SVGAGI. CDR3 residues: CASSYSGSAGGTGELFF. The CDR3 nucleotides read TGTGCCAGCAGTTACTCGGGGTCAGCGGGGGGCACCGGGGAGCTGTTTTTT.

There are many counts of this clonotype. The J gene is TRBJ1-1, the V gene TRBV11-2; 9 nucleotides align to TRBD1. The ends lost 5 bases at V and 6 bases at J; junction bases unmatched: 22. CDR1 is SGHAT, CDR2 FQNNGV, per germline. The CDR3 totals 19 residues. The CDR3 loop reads CASSRGGQGDWAKPPEAFF. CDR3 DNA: TGTGCCAGCAGCCGAGGGGGACAGGGTGATTGGGCGAAGCCACCTGAAGCTTTCTTT.

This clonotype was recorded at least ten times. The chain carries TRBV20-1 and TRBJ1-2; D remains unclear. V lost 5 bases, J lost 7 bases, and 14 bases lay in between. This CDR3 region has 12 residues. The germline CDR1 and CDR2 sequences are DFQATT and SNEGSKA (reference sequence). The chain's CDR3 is CSAPIVRFGYTF. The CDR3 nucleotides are TGCAGTGCTCCGATTGTGAGGTTTGGCTACACCTTC.

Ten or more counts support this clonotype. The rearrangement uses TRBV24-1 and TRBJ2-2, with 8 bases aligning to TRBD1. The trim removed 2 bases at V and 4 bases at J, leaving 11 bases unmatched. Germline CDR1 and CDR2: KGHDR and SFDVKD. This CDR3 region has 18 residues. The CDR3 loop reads CATSDSTGGKGGTGELFF. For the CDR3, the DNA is TGTGCCACCAGTGATTCAACAGGGGGAAAGGGAGGCACCGGGGAGCTGTTTTTT.

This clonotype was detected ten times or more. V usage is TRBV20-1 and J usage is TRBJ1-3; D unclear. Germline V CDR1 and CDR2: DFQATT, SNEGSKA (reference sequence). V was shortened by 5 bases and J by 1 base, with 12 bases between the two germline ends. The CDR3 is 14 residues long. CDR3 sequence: CSAPDRLSGNTIYF. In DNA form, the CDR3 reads TGCAGTGCTCCGGACCGTCTGTCTGGAAACACCATATATTTT.

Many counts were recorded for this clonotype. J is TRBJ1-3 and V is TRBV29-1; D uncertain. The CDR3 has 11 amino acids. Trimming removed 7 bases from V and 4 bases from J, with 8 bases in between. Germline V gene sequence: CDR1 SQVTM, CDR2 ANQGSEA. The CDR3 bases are TGCAGCGCGGAAGGGGGAAACACCATATATTTT. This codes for CSAEGGNTIYF. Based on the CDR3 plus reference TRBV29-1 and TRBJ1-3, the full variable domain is SAVISQKPSRDICQRGTSLTIQCQVDSQVTMMFWYRQQPGQSLTLIATANQGSEATYESGFVIDKFPISRPNLTFSTLTVSNMSPEDSSIYLCSAEGGNTIYFGEGSWLTVV.

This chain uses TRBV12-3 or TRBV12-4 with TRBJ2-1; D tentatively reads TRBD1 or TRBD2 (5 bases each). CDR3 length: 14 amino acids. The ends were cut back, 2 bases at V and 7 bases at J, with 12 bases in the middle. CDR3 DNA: TGTGCCAGCAGTTTATCAGCCGGGGCGAATGAGCAGTTCTTC. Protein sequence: CASSLSAGANEQFF.

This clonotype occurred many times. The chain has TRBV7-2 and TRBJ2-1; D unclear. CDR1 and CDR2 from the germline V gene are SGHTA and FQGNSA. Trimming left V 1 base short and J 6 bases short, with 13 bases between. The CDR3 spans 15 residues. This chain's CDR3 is CASSLDSSRSNEQFF. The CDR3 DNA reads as TGTGCCAGCAGCTTAGACTCGTCTCGGTCCAATGAGCAGTTCTTC. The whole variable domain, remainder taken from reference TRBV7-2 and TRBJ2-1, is GAGVSQSPSNKVTEKGKDVELRCDPISGHTALYWYRQSLGQGLEFLIYFQGNSAPDKSGLPSDRFSAERTGGSVSTLTIQRTQQEDSAVYLCASSLDSSRSNEQFFGPGTRLTVL.

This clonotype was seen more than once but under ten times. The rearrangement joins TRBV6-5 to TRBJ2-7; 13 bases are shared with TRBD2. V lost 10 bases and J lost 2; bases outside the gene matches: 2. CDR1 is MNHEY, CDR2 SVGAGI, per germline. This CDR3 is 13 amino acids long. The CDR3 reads CATTSGGAYEQYF. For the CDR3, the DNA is TGTGCCACCACTAGCGGGGGGGCCTACGAGCAGTACTTC.

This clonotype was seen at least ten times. CDR3 DNA: TGTGCCAGCAGCGTAGGGTCCGGCGCTGAAGCTTTCTTT. This codes for CASSVGSGAEAFF. The chain uses TRBV9 and TRBJ1-1, with D unclear. Per germline, CDR1 SGDLS and CDR2 YYNGEE. V lost 0 bases and J 6 bases, leaving 9 bases between the germline ends. The CDR3 runs 13 residues. Full variable domain (outside the CDR3, taken from reference TRBV9 and TRBJ1-1): DSGVTQTPKHLITATGQRVTLRCSPRSGDLSVYWYQQSLDQGLQFLIQYYNGEERAKGNILERFSAQQFPDLHSELNLSSLELGDSALYFCASSVGSGAEAFFGQGTRLTVV.

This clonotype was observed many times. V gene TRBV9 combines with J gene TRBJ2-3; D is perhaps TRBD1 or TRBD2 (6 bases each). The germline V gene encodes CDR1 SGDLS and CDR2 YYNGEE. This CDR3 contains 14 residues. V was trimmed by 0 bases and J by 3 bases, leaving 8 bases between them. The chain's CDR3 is CASSVAGATDTQYF. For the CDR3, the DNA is TGTGCCAGCAGCGTAGCGGGGGCTACAGATACGCAGTATTTT.

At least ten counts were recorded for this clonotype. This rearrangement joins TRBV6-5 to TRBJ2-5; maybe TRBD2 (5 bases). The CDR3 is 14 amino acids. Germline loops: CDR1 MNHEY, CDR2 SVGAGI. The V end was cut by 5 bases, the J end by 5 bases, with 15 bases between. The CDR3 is CASSTRSVGETQYF. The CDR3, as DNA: TGTGCCAGCAGTACTAGAAGCGTTGGGGAGACCCAGTACTTC.

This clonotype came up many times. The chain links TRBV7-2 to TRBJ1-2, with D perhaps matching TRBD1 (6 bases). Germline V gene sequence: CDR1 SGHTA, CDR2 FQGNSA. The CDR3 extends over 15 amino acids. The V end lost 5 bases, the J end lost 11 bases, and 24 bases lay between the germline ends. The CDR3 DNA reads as TGTGCCAGCAGCCCATGGGACACCTTAAGTTTGGGGTACACCTTC. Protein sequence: CASSPWDTLSLGYTF.

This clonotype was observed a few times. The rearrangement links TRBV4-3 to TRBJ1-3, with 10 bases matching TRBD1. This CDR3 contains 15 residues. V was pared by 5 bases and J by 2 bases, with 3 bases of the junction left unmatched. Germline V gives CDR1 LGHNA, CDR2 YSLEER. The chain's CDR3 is CASSSGTGAGNTIYF. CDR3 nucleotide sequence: TGCGCCAGCAGCTCCGGGACAGGGGCTGGAAACACCATATATTTT.

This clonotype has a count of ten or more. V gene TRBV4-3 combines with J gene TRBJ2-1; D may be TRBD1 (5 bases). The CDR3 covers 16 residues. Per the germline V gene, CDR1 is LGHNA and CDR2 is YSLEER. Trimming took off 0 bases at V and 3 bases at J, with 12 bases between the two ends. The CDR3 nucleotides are TGCGCCAGCAGCCAAGAGGGGCTAGAAATCTACAATGAGCAGTTCTTC. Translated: CASSQEGLEIYNEQFF.

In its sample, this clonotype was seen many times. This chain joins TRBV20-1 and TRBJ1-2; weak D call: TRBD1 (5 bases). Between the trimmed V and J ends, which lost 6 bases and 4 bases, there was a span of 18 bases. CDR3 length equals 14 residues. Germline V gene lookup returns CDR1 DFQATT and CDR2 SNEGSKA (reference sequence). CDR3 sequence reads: CSARDRGSSYGYTF. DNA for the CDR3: TGCAGTGCGCGGGACCGAGGATCTTCCTATGGCTACACCTTC.

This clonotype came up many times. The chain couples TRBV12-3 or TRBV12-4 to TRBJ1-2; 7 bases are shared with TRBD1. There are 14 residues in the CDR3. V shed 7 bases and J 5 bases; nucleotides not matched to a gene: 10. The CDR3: CASTGGAVRYGYTF. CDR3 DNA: TGTGCCAGCACAGGGGGGGCGGTACGATATGGCTACACCTTC.